The source of this T cell receptor (beta chain) is a study of T cell responses to AZD1222 COVID-19 vaccine. V was cut by 3 bases and J by 0 bases, with 14 bases left in between. This CDR3 has 16 amino acids. Germline V lookup: CDR1 SEHNR, CDR2 FQNEAQ (reference sequence). Regarding this clone: The antigen remains undetermined.

Study-wide results and caveats: Spike-specific TCRs gained breadth and depth after people received two AZD1222 doses. White British donors predominated, females outnumbered males, and clonal diversity was possibly underestimated. Spike-spanning, vaccine-associated CD4 TCRs were dominant at 160-218 and 743-854.

The protocol was immunoSEQ multiplex PCR, while the TCRdb copy is restricted to in-frame clones and leaves out a portion. The profile shows some 140,000 clones, about four fifths of them singletons. Sequencing used peripheral blood, obtained on day 0 of AZD1222 vaccination. The receptor comes from an adult in good health. The chain carries TRBV7-9 and TRBJ2-5, with TRBD2 as a possible D gene (5 bases). CDR3 in DNA: TGTGCCAGCAGCTTCTTATCGGGCGGGTACCAAGAGACCCAGTACTTC. It codes for CASSFLSGGYQETQYF.